These T cell receptor beta chains were read from a single sample in a study of blood T cell repertoires in COVID-19. The repertoire was sequenced with immunoSEQ multiplex PCR; TCRdb's copy has only in-frame clones and lacks some. The sample lists about 230,000 clones, roughly nine tenths occurring once. The sequencing sample was made of PBMCs or T cells enriched from blood (not recorded which). These receptors all stem from a man between 25 and 39 years old who had recovered from COVID-19. The CDR3 runs from the conserved cysteine through the conserved F or W. Fields, in order: clone size, J gene, D gene, V gene, CDR3 protein, CDR3 DNA. The D gene is left open where the match is weak. Clone size is shown for a subset of rows, as once, few, many or a class of expanded clone.

- | TRBJ2-7 | - | TRBV21-1 | CASLGLAGGPWVYEQYF | TGTGCCAGCTTGGGACTAGCGGGGGGGCCGTGGGTTTACGAGCAGTACTTC
few | TRBJ2-1 | - | TRBV2 | CASSQDTITYNEQFF | TGTGCCAGCAGTCAAGACACAATAACATACAATGAGCAGTTCTTC
- | TRBJ1-1 | - | TRBV18 | CASSPQGFSTFTEAFF | TGTGCCAGCTCACCCCAGGGTTTTTCAACGTTCACTGAAGCTTTCTTT
- | TRBJ2-1 | - | TRBV25-1 | CASNKFDEQFF | TGTGCCAGCAACAAATTCGATGAGCAGTTCTTC
- | TRBJ2-1 | - | TRBV19 | CASSIGWAGANEQFF | TGTGCCAGTAGTATAGGTTGGGCAGGGGCCAATGAGCAGTTCTTC
- | TRBJ1-1 | - | TRBV3-1/TRBV3-2 | CASSQVERGPGPFF | TGTGCCAGCAGCCAAGTCGAGAGAGGGCCAGGACCTTTCTTT
once | TRBJ2-1 | - | TRBV30 | CAWTSPSVGIEQFF | TGTGCCTGGACCTCCCCCTCGGTCGGGATTGAGCAGTTCTTC
- | TRBJ1-4 | - | TRBV28 | CASSFTGIQYEKLFF | TGTGCCAGCAGTTTTACAGGGATTCAATATGAAAAACTGTTTTTT
- | TRBJ2-1 | TRBD2 | TRBV4-1 | CASSQAGTSGSFTYEQFF | TGCGCCAGCAGCCAAGCCGGGACTAGCGGGAGTTTTACTTATGAGCAGTTCTTC
few | TRBJ1-6 | - | TRBV15 | CATTFPYSQGLSYNSPLHF | TGTGCCACCACCTTCCCTTATTCGCAGGGGTTAAGCTATAATTCACCCCTCCACTTT
- | TRBJ1-5 | - | TRBV5-6 | CASSNYREYQPQHF | TGTGCCAGCAGCAACTACAGGGAATATCAGCCCCAGCATTTT
- | TRBJ2-3 | - | TRBV5-6 | CASSFRPDTQYF | TGTGCCAGCAGCTTCCGTCCAGATACGCAGTATTTT
- | TRBJ2-3 | - | TRBV6-2/TRBV6-3 | CASSYRAGDTQYF | TGTGCCAGCAGTTACAGGGCGGGGGATACGCAGTATTTT
many | TRBJ1-6 | TRBD1 | TRBV6-4 | CASSVTTGANSPLHF | TGTGCCAGCAGTGTCACGACAGGGGCCAATTCACCCCTCCACTTT
- | TRBJ1-6 | - | TRBV28 | CASSLGLRVSPLHF | TGTGCCAGCAGTTTGGGTCTGAGGGTTTCACCCCTCCACTTT
few | TRBJ2-7 | - | TRBV18 | CASGGNYEQYF | TGTGCCAGCGGGGGGAACTACGAGCAGTACTTC
few | TRBJ2-1 | TRBD2 | TRBV24-1 | CATSDLRGGVGNEQFF | TGTGCCACCAGTGATTTGCGCGGGGGAGTGGGCAATGAGCAGTTCTTC
- | TRBJ2-1 | - | TRBV4-1 | CASSQAGGGLYNEQFF | TGCGCCAGCAGCCAAGCGGGCGGGGGCCTCTACAATGAGCAGTTCTTC
- | TRBJ1-3 | - | TRBV5-4 | CASSLAGVRRGNTIYF | TGTGCCAGCAGCTTGGCCGGTGTCAGGCGTGGAAACACCATATATTTT
- | TRBJ2-4 | - | TRBV29-1 | CSAGVQGGGNIQYF | TGCAGCGCGGGGGTACAGGGTGGAGGAAACATTCAGTACTTC
- | TRBJ1-5 | TRBD1 | TRBV27 | CASSWDRGQPQHF | TGTGCCAGCAGTTGGGACAGGGGCCAGCCCCAGCATTTT
- | TRBJ1-2 | - | TRBV15 | CATSRGSHDGYTF | TGTGCCACCAGCAGGGGCAGTCATGATGGCTACACCTTC
- | TRBJ1-4 | - | TRBV12-5 | CASGLTGNEKLFF | TGTGCTAGTGGTTTAACAGGGAATGAAAAACTGTTTTTT
- | TRBJ1-5 | - | TRBV28 | CASSLLGGRGGNQPQHF | TGTGCCAGCAGTTTACTCGGCGGCCGGGGGGGCAATCAGCCCCAGCATTTT
- | TRBJ2-7 | - | TRBV4-2 | CASSQGPSETYEQYF | TGTGCCAGCAGCCAAGGACCCAGCGAGACCTACGAGCAGTACTTC
- | TRBJ2-2 | TRBD1 | TRBV2 | CASIKLGTGVTGELFF | TGTGCCAGCATTAAGCTCGGGACAGGGGTCACCGGGGAGCTGTTTTTT
- | TRBJ1-2 | - | TRBV5-1 | CASSLAPIWATEGGYTF | TGCGCCAGCAGCTTGGCCCCCATTTGGGCTACCGAGGGTGGCTACACCTTC
- | TRBJ2-5 | - | TRBV18 | CASSTERTQYF | TGTGCCAGCTCAACAGAGAGGACCCAGTACTTC
- | TRBJ2-5 | - | TRBV20-1 | CSASRWRETQYF | TGCAGTGCTAGTAGGTGGCGGGAGACCCAGTACTTC
- | TRBJ1-5 | - | TRBV21-1 | CASSKARDRDQPQHF | TGTGCCAGCAGCAAAGCCCGGGACAGGGATCAGCCCCAGCATTTT
- | TRBJ1-6 | TRBD1 | TRBV10-3 | CAISAPPLGTVFFGSPLHF | TGTGCCATCAGCGCCCCGCCTCTGGGGACAGTATTTTTTGGTTCACCCCTCCACTTT
- | TRBJ2-1 | TRBD2 | TRBV19 | CASSRISGTSGYNEQFF | TGTGCCAGTAGTCGCATTTCCGGGACTAGCGGTTACAATGAGCAGTTCTTC
- | TRBJ2-7 | TRBD2 | TRBV5-1 | CASSLGLAATSTEQYF | TGCGCCAGCAGCTTGGGACTAGCGGCCACAAGTACCGAGCAGTACTTC
once | TRBJ2-3 | TRBD2 | TRBV27 | CASSLAGTDTQYF | TGTGCCAGCAGTCTAGCGGGCACAGATACGCAGTATTTT
- | TRBJ1-1 | - | TRBV29-1 | CSVLDGGALGKAFF | TGCAGCGTCCTTGACGGGGGGGCCCTAGGAAAAGCTTTCTTT
- | TRBJ1-2 | - | TRBV5-5 | CASSFGGHPSYGYTF | TGTGCCAGCAGCTTCGGCGGACACCCTTCCTATGGCTACACCTTC
- | TRBJ1-2 | - | TRBV27 | CASTHVAGGAYYGYTF | TGTGCCAGCACCCACGTCGCGGGGGGGGCGTACTATGGCTACACCTTC
- | TRBJ2-5 | TRBD2 | TRBV10-3 | CAIKINLAGVGETQYF | TGTGCCATCAAGATCAATCTAGCGGGAGTAGGAGAGACCCAGTACTTC
- | TRBJ2-7 | - | TRBV28 | CASSLWTAGNSYEQYF | TGTGCCAGCAGTTTATGGACAGCGGGCAACTCCTACGAGCAGTACTTC
- | TRBJ1-2 | - | TRBV28 | CASSPQAFGYTF | TGTGCCAGCAGTCCTCAGGCTTTTGGCTACACCTTC
- | TRBJ2-7 | - | TRBV28 | CASSFLLTLGEVSYEQYF | TGTGCCAGCAGTTTTCTGTTGACCCTAGGGGAGGTTTCCTACGAGCAGTACTTC
- | TRBJ1-2 | - | TRBV6-2/TRBV6-3 | CASSLSGTSKNYGYTF | TGTGCCAGCAGTTTATCCGGGACATCGAAAAACTATGGCTACACCTTC
- | TRBJ1-5 | TRBD1 | TRBV10-3 | CATLPGQGLSQPQHF | TGTGCCACGCTGCCGGGACAGGGGTTGAGTCAGCCCCAGCATTTT
- | TRBJ2-7 | TRBD2 | TRBV28 | CASSSTERETYF | TGTGCCAGCAGTTCGACGGAGCGGGAAACGTACTTC
- | TRBJ1-2 | - | TRBV18 | CAIKPSRGNYGYTF | TGTGCCATCAAACCGTCCAGGGGTAACTATGGCTACACCTTC
- | TRBJ2-2 | TRBD2 | TRBV7-9 | CASRESGSRPGELFF | TGTGCCAGCAGAGAAAGCGGGAGTAGGCCCGGGGAGCTGTTTTTT
- | TRBJ2-6 | TRBD1 | TRBV5-6 | CASWTGAGANVLTF | TGTGCCAGCTGGACAGGGGCGGGGGCCAACGTCCTGACTTTC
- | TRBJ2-7 | TRBD2 | TRBV6-5 | CASSTSGSYEQYF | TGTGCCAGCAGCACTAGCGGGAGCTACGAGCAGTACTTC
- | TRBJ1-1 | TRBD1 | TRBV27 | CASSSLGTGGRAFF | TGTGCCAGCAGTTCCCTGGGGACAGGAGGAAGAGCTTTCTTT
- | TRBJ2-1 | - | TRBV7-9 | CASGNRLGAGATKRNEQFF | TGTGCCAGCGGCAATCGGTTGGGGGCAGGGGCGACCAAACGCAATGAGCAGTTCTTC
many | TRBJ1-6 | - | TRBV3-1/TRBV3-2 | CASREGSHNSPLHF | TGTGCCAGCAGGGAGGGGTCCCATAATTCACCCCTCCACTTT
once | TRBJ2-7 | - | TRBV28 | CASSPAAGPAYEQYF | TGTGCCAGCAGCCCTGCGGCGGGACCCGCCTACGAGCAGTACTTC
- | TRBJ2-4 | TRBD1 | TRBV19 | CATQSAGGRNIQYF | TGTGCCACCCAGAGCGCAGGGGGACGAAACATTCAGTACTTC